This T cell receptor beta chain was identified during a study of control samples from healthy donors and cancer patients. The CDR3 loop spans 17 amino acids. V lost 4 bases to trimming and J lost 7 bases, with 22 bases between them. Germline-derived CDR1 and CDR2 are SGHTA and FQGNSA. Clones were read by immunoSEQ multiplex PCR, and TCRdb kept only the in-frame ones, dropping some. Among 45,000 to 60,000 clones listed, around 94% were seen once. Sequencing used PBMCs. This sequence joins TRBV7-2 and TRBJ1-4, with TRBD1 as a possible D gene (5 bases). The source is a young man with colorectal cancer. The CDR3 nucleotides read TGTGCCAGCAGCTCTCCCGGGGGGTTACCTTCGGGTGAAAAACTGTTTTTT. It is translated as CASSSPGGLPSGEKLFF. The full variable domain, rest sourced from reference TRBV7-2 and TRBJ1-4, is GAGVSQSPSNKVTEKGKDVELRCDPISGHTALYWYRQSLGQGLEFLIYFQGNSAPDKSGLPSDRFSAERTGGSVSTLTIQRTQQEDSAVYLCASSSPGGLPSGEKLFFGSGTQLSVL.